This TCR beta chain was recorded in a study of cytomegalovirus exposure and HLA in healthy donors. With 60 Vbeta and 13 Jbeta primers, the PCR was carried out. Some clones are missing from TCRdb's copy, which holds only in-frame ones; the method was immunoSEQ multiplex PCR. Recorded for this sample: about 210,000 clones. Germline V gives CDR1 SGHRS, CDR2 YFSETQ. The CDR3 has 14 amino acids. V shed 4 bases and J 5 bases; nucleotides not matched to a gene: 6. V is TRBV5-1 and J is TRBJ2-3, with 8 bases aligning to TRBD2. The clonotype was recovered from a woman in her thirties in good health and CMV-seropositive. The specimen was PBMCs. The CDR3 nucleotides are TGCGCCAGCAGCGACGGGGGGGCCGGAGATACGCAGTATTTT. It is translated as CASSDGGAGDTQYF.